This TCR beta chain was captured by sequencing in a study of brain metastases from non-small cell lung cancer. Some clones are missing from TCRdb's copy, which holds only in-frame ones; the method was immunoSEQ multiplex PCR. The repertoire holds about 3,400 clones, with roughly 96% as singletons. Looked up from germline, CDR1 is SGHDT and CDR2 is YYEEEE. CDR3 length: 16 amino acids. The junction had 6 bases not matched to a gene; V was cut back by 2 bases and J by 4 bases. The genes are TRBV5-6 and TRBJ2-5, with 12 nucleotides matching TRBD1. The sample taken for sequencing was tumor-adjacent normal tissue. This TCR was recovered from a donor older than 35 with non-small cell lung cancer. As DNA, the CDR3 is TGTGCCAGCAGCTTACCGGGACAGGGGGCCGGAGAGACCCAGTACTTC. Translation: CASSLPGQGAGETQYF.